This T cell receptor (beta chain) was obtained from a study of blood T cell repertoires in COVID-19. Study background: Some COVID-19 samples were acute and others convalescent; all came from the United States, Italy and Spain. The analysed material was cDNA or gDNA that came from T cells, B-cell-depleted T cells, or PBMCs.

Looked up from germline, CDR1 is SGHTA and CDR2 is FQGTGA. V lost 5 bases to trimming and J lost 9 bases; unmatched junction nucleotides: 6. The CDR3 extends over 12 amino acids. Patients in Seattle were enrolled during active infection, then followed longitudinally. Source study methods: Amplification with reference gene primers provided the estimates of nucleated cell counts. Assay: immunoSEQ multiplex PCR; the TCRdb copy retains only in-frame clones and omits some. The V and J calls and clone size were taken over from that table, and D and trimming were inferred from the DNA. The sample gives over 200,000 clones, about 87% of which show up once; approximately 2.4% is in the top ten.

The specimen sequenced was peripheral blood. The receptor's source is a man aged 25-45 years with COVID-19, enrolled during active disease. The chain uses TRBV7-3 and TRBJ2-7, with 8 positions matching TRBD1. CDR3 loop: CASSPGQGWQYF. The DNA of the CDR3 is TGTGCCAGCAGCCCAGGACAGGGATGGCAGTACTTC.